This T cell receptor beta chain was found in a study of technical replicates of blood from a few donors. The germline V and J ends were trimmed by 7 bases and 0 bases, with 12 bases remaining between them. CDR3 size: 14 residues. Germline CDR1 SQVTM, CDR2 ANQGSEA. Assay: immunoSEQ multiplex PCR; the TCRdb copy retains only in-frame clones and omits some. Of more than 90,000 clones listed, approximately 95% were seen once; the top ten hold 0.23%. The source material was T cells isolated from PBMCs. The chain is built from TRBV29-1 and TRBJ1-4, with D possibly matching TRBD1 (5 bases). The clonotype was recovered from a human donor in good health. CDR3 in DNA: TGCAGCGCAAAGGACACTTCAACTAATGAAAAACTGTTTTTT. Protein sequence: CSAKDTSTNEKLFF.